These 29 T cell receptor beta chains share one sample of origin, sequenced in a study of blood T cells in healthy people across ages. Primed by a sample-barcoded 5' primer and a J-beta primer mix, a second PCR proceeded for 7 to 11 cycles. Via MiXCR, TCRdb re-called the 5' RACE reads, giving one row per CDR3 protein. The table shows 790,000 or so distinct CDR3 sequences, with around 50% occurring only once. Material for sequencing was blood. Receptors originate from a man aged 40-55 years in good health.

The CDR3 reads CASSSDPSSYEQYF. DNA of the CDR3: TGCGCCAGCAGCTCGGACCCTTCTAGCTACGAGCAGTACTTC. The chain links TRBV5-1 to TRBJ2-7; D unresolved. The CDR3 extends over 14 amino acids. V lost 3 bases, J lost 3 bases, and 13 bases lay in between. Germline V gene lookup returns CDR1 SGHRS and CDR2 YFSETQ.

J is TRBJ2-6 and V is TRBV13, with D possibly matching TRBD2 (5 bases). Trimming stripped 4 bases from V and 0 bases from J, with 10 bases between. CDR3 length: 16 amino acids. Germline V gene sequence: CDR1 PRHDT, CDR2 FYEKMQ (reference sequence). Written as DNA, the CDR3 is TGTGCCAGCAGCTCGAGGGCCAGCTCTGGGGCCAACGTCCTGACTTTC. Protein product: CASSSRASSGANVLTF.

The genes are TRBV20-1 and TRBJ2-1; 7 nucleotides align to TRBD1. The V gene end was trimmed by 0 bases and the J gene end by 5 bases; junction bases not matched to a gene: 10. Germline-derived CDR1 and CDR2 are DFQATT and SNEGSKA (reference sequence). The CDR3 consists of 16 residues. The CDR3: CSARDLSRDRDNEQFF. The CDR3 DNA reads TGCAGTGCTAGAGATTTATCCCGGGACAGAGACAATGAGCAGTTCTTC.

The J gene is TRBJ2-1, the V gene TRBV20-1; D is possibly TRBD2 (7 bases). Trimming took 5 bases from V and 7 from J, leaving 18 bases between them. There are 14 residues in the CDR3. Germline CDR1 DFQATT, CDR2 SNEGSKA (reference sequence). This CDR3 is CSAVTGRGRNEQFF. CDR3 nucleotide sequence: TGCAGTGCTGTCACAGGGAGGGGTCGGAATGAGCAGTTCTTC.

The rearrangement links TRBV28 to TRBJ2-7; TRBD1 might be the D (5 bases). Judging by the DNA end, TRBJ2-5 fits better; the J call may be wrong. The length of the CDR3 is 14 residues. Per the germline V gene, CDR1 is MDHEN and CDR2 is SYDVKM. The CDR3 loop is CASRSLGQMETQYF. The CDR3 DNA reads TGTGCCAGCAGAAGTCTGGGGCAAATGGAGACCCAGTACTTC.

This chain uses TRBV18 with TRBJ1-1; no clear D. The CDR3 contains 15 residues. V was shortened by 3 bases and J by 1 base, with 12 bases between the two germline ends. Per germline, CDR1 KGHSH and CDR2 LQKENI. CDR3 nucleotides: TGTGCCAGCTCACCTCGAAGTGTCCCGAACACTGAAGCTTTCTTT. Translating it yields CASSPRSVPNTEAFF.

In this sample, this clonotype turned up a few times. This may stem from a read error, because a much larger clone lies one nucleotide away. The V call is TRBV6-5, the J call TRBJ2-7; TRBD2 might be the D (6 bases). The germline V and J ends were trimmed by 6 bases and 4 bases, with 10 bases remaining between them. CDR3 size: 12 residues. Germline assignment: CDR1 MNHEY and CDR2 SVGAGI. CDR3 sequence (DNA): TGTGCCAGCAGGCCGACTAGTTACGAGCAGTACTTC. Translating gives CASRPTSYEQYF.

This clonotype showed up just a few times. The V call is TRBV7-2, the J call TRBJ2-5; 8 bases align to TRBD2. Per the germline V gene, CDR1 is SGHTA and CDR2 is FQGNSA. Unmatched junction bases numbered 3, after V lost 5 bases and J lost 1 base. The CDR3 is made up of 14 amino acids. CDR3: CASSARGGQETQYF. The CDR3 nucleotides read TGTGCCAGCAGCGCACGGGGGGGCCAAGAGACCCAGTACTTC.

The chain couples TRBV9 to TRBJ2-3; 10 nucleotides agree with TRBD2. The CDR3 contains 18 residues. Trimming cost V 4 bases and J 5 bases; bases outside gene matches: 16. Germline V gene lookup returns CDR1 SGDLS and CDR2 YYNGEE. The CDR3: CASSPRGTQRGGQDTQYF. In nucleotides, the CDR3 is TGTGCCAGCAGCCCCCGAGGGACGCAGCGGGGGGGCCAAGATACGCAGTATTTT.

There are a few counts of this clonotype. J is TRBJ2-7 and V is TRBV28; D possibly corresponds to TRBD1 (5 bases). The CDR3 runs 16 residues. The V end lost 5 bases, the J end lost 2 bases, and 19 bases lay between the germline ends. Germline-derived CDR1 and CDR2 are MDHEN and SYDVKM. The CDR3 here is CASSNTGIPEAYEQYF. DNA of the CDR3: TGTGCCAGCAGTAATACAGGTATCCCCGAAGCCTACGAGCAGTACTTC.

This clonotype showed up just a few times. This sequence joins TRBV6-1 and TRBJ1-5; no firm D call. CDR1 MNHNS and CDR2 SASEGT come from the germline V gene. V shed 6 bases and J shed 10 bases, with 13 bases lying between them. The CDR3 loop spans 12 amino acids. CDR3 loop: CASRAADRPQHF. For the CDR3, the DNA is TGTGCCAGCAGGGCCGCAGATCGACCCCAGCATTTT.

This chain links TRBV12-3 or TRBV12-4 with TRBJ1-2, with D tentatively TRBD1 (5 bases). V was pared by 4 bases and J by 6 bases, with 18 bases between. The CDR3 has 15 amino acids. As DNA, the CDR3 is TGTGCCAGCAGTTCCCAAGGGGCGCGTCTTAATGGCTACACCTTC. This translates into CASSSQGARLNGYTF.

This clonotype has just a few counts. This sequence joins TRBV30 and TRBJ1-6; 7 nucleotides agree with TRBD1. Trimming cost V 0 bases and J 9 bases; bases outside gene matches: 8. The CDR3 has 15 amino acids. Germline V gives CDR1 GTSNPN, CDR2 SVGIG (reference sequence). CDR3 protein: CAWSVPTGDSSPLHF. CDR3 DNA: TGTGCCTGGAGTGTCCCCACAGGGGATAGTTCACCCCTCCACTTT.

This clonotype has a handful of counts. The chain couples TRBV20-1 to TRBJ2-5, with D perhaps being TRBD1 or TRBD2 (5 bases each). The CDR3 runs 13 residues. Germline CDR1 and CDR2: DFQATT and SNEGSKA (reference sequence). V shed 6 bases and J shed 4 bases, with 15 bases lying between them. The CDR3 reads CSATPGGGETQYF. For the CDR3, the DNA is TGCAGTGCAACCCCCGGTGGGGGAGAGACCCAGTACTTC.

The V call is TRBV7-9, the J call TRBJ2-1; 8 positions agree with TRBD1. The CDR3 has 14 residues. The V segment lost 5 bases and the J segment 6 bases; nucleotides outside the gene matches: 6. Germline V CDR1 and CDR2: SEHNR, FQNEAQ (reference sequence). This CDR3 is CASSLRTGSNEQFF. CDR3 in DNA: TGTGCCAGCAGCCTTCGGACAGGGAGCAATGAGCAGTTCTTC.

Only a few counts were recorded for this clonotype. This chain connects TRBV10-3 to TRBJ2-5; D unclear. V shed 0 bases and J shed 11 bases, with 10 bases lying between them. CDR3 size: 12 residues. Germline V lookup: CDR1 ENHRY, CDR2 SYGVKD. The CDR3 here is CAISESIDQQYF. Written as DNA, the CDR3 is TGTGCCATCAGTGAGTCCATAGACCAGCAGTACTTC.

The chain uses TRBV4-2 and TRBJ1-4; 8 bases are a match to TRBD1. The CDR3 covers 17 residues. The germline V gene encodes CDR1 LGHNA and CDR2 YNFKEQ. The junction had 15 bases not matched to a gene; V was cut back by 10 bases and J by 2 bases. The DNA for the CDR3 is TGTGCCACCCGGACAGGGCGGAAGGAGTTGACTAATGAAAAACTGTTTTTT. As protein: CATRTGRKELTNEKLFF.

This clonotype was seen only a few times. The J gene is TRBJ2-7, the V gene TRBV5-1, with 10 bases matching TRBD1. In germline, CDR1 is SGHRS, CDR2 YFSETQ. This CDR3 contains 15 residues. With 0 bases clipped from V and 2 bases from J, the junction kept 2 bases outside the gene matches. CDR3 sequence (DNA): TGCGCCAGCAGCTTGGGGACAGGGGGAACCTACGAGCAGTACTTC. Translated, it gives CASSLGTGGTYEQYF.

V gene TRBV18 combines with J gene TRBJ2-2; D call uncertain. The CDR3 sequence is 18 residues long. Per the germline V gene, CDR1 is KGHSH and CDR2 is LQKENI. V lost 2 bases and J lost 6, with 22 bases in between. The chain's CDR3 is CASSPDAFIPPNSGELFF. The CDR3 nucleotides are TGTGCCAGCTCACCAGATGCCTTCATTCCCCCCAACTCCGGGGAGCTGTTTTTT.

This clonotype occurred a few times. J is TRBJ2-7 and V is TRBV2, with D tentatively TRBD1 or TRBD2 (5 bases each). V lost 3 bases, J lost 2 bases, and 11 bases lay in between. The CDR3 runs to 14 residues. Germline V gene sequence: CDR1 SNHLY, CDR2 FYNNEI. CDR3 in DNA: TGTGCCAGCAGTGAGCTGAGGGGAACCTACGAGCAGTACTTC. It specifies CASSELRGTYEQYF. The entire variable domain, with the rest obtained from reference TRBV2 and TRBJ2-7, is as follows: EPEVTQTPSHQVTQMGQEVILRCVPISNHLYFYWYRQILGQKVEFLVSFYNNEISEKSEIFDDQFSVERPDGSNFTLKIRSTKLEDSAMYFCASSELRGTYEQYFGPGTRLTVT.

The chain joins TRBV3-1 to TRBJ2-7; D is undetermined. Germline-derived CDR1 and CDR2 are LGHDT and YNNKEL (reference sequence). V was trimmed by 0 bases and J by 2 bases, leaving 11 bases between them. This CDR3 has 15 amino acids. The DNA of the CDR3 is TGTGCCAGCAGCCAAGATTATCGACCCACCTACGAGCAGTACTTC. Amino acid sequence: CASSQDYRPTYEQYF.

V is TRBV7-9 and J is TRBJ2-1; D remains ambiguous. The V and J ends lost 4 bases and 6 bases respectively, with 13 bases between them. The CDR3 is made up of 14 amino acids. Germline V gene lookup returns CDR1 SEHNR and CDR2 FQNEAQ (reference sequence). The DNA for the CDR3 is TGTGCCAGCAGCTCAGCAGATAGGGTCAATGAGCAGTTCTTC. Translated: CASSSADRVNEQFF.

With respect to this clonotype: At one boundary the junction diverges from the germline segment, which might be a read error. The chain recombines TRBV5-1 with TRBJ2-1, with 13 bases aligning to TRBD2. The germline gives CDR1 SGHRS, CDR2 YFSETQ. This CDR3 comprises 15 residues. The CDR3 loop reads CASSWTSGSGNERFF. CDR3 nucleotides: TGCGCCAGCAGCTGGACTAGCGGGAGTGGTAATGAGCGGTTCTTC.

A few counts support this clonotype. The rearrangement joins TRBV5-1 to TRBJ2-7, with D possibly being TRBD1 or TRBD2 (5 bases each). The CDR3 length is 15 residues. Germline V gives CDR1 SGHRS, CDR2 YFSETQ. Trimming cost V 0 bases and J 1 base, with 11 bases left between them. The CDR3 nucleotides are TGCGCCAGCAGCTTGGATGGGGACCAATCCTACGAGCAGTACTTC. Residues: CASSLDGDQSYEQYF.

This clonotype was observed a few times. The gene calls are TRBV6-5 and TRBJ2-7, with 11 bases aligning to TRBD2. V lost 2 bases, J lost 5 bases, and 5 bases stayed unmatched. The CDR3 contains 15 residues. Germline assignment: CDR1 MNHEY and CDR2 SVGAGI. In DNA, the CDR3 is TGTGCCAGCAGTTACCAGCCGGGACTAGCGGACGAGCAGTACTTC. This sequence encodes CASSYQPGLADEQYF.

This clonotype was counted between two and nine times. The junction departs from germline at one end; a sequencing error may be responsible. The J gene is TRBJ2-1, the V gene TRBV5-1; TRBD2 agrees at 10 bases. Germline V gene data show CDR1 as SGHRS and CDR2 as YFSETQ. The CDR3 is 15 amino acids. The CDR3 DNA reads as TGTGCCAGCAGCCTAGCGGGAGACTCCTACAATGAGCAGTTCTTC. It specifies CASSLAGDSYNEQFF.

The chain employs TRBV15 and TRBJ2-7; TRBD2 aligns across 11 bases. V shed 0 bases and J 0 bases; nucleotides not matched to a gene: 4. The length of the CDR3 is 17 residues. Germline lookup yields CDR1 LNHNV and CDR2 YYDKDF (reference sequence). For the CDR3, the DNA is TGTGCCACCAGCAGAGATCTTACTAGCGGGAGCTCCTACGAGCAGTACTTC. Translation gives CATSRDLTSGSSYEQYF.

The chain carries TRBV6-1 and TRBJ2-1; TRBD1 matches at 8 bases. Germline V gene data show CDR1 as MNHNS and CDR2 as SASEGT. The CDR3 runs to 16 residues. The V segment lost 4 bases and the J segment 6 bases; nucleotides outside the gene matches: 11. This CDR3 is CASSASQGAYGNEQFF. CDR3 bases: TGTGCCAGCAGTGCAAGTCAGGGGGCCTACGGCAATGAGCAGTTCTTC.

Comment on this clonotype: Given a much more abundant clone one base away, this may be a read error. The chain carries TRBV27 and TRBJ2-1; 9 nucleotides agree with TRBD1. Trimming took 3 bases from V and 7 from J; bases not matched to a gene: 10. The CDR3 consists of 16 residues. Germline assignment: CDR1 MNHEY and CDR2 SMNVEV (reference sequence). This CDR3 reads CASSLGSGTGRNEQFF. In nucleotides, the CDR3 is TGTGCCAGCAGTTTGGGTTCGGGGACAGGGAGGAATGAGCAGTTCTTC.